This is a list of T cell receptor beta chains from one sample in a study of PD-1 blockade in classical Hodgkin lymphoma. Clones were read by immunoSEQ multiplex PCR, and TCRdb kept only the in-frame ones, dropping some. The sample lists around 25,000 clones; about 80% were seen once. Source: peripheral blood mononuclear cells (PBMCs), taken at baseline. The source is a human donor with classical Hodgkin lymphoma. Each CDR3 is given with its conserved first and last residue. Each record gives: CDR3 length, D gene, clone size, V gene, J gene, CDR3 protein, CDR3 DNA. A D gene is named only where the DNA matches it firmly. Only part of the rows carry a size: once, few, many, or a class if the clone is expanded.

>13|NA|once|TRBV6-5|TRBJ1-2
CASSRDLNYGYTF
TGTGCCAGCAGTCGGGACCTAAACTATGGCTACACCTTC
>13|NA|NA|TRBV28|TRBJ2-7
CASSLPGAYEQYF
TGTGCCAGCAGTTTGCCGGGGGCCTACGAGCAGTACTTC
>14|NA|NA|TRBV30|TRBJ2-1
CAWSVPGLRPEQFF
TGTGCCTGGAGTGTACCGGGACTTCGACCTGAGCAGTTCTTC
>15|NA|NA|TRBV5-6|TRBJ1-2
CASSLGVGLAYGYTF
TGTGCCAGCAGCTTGGGGGTGGGACTGGCTTATGGCTACACCTTC
>15|NA|once|TRBV5-4|TRBJ1-4
CASSLGSGANEKLFF
TGTGCCAGCAGCTTGGGGTCGGGGGCTAATGAAAAACTGTTTTTT
>15|NA|NA|TRBV7-9|TRBJ2-7
CASSPSPGSSYEQYF
TGTGCCAGCAGCCCCTCCCCCGGGAGCTCCTACGAGCAGTACTTC
>15|NA|NA|TRBV5-1|TRBJ1-4
CASSLGAATNEKLFF
TGCGCCAGCAGCTTGGGGGCAGCAACTAATGAAAAACTGTTTTTT
>15|NA|NA|TRBV7-9|TRBJ1-6
CASSSQRWGNSPLHF
TGTGCCAGCAGCTCCCAGCGGTGGGGTAATTCACCCCTCCACTTT
>11|NA|NA|TRBV30|TRBJ1-4
CAWSVQEKLFF
TGTGCCTGGAGTGTACAAGAAAAACTGTTTTTT
>12|NA|NA|TRBV6-6|TRBJ2-5
CASSRPEETQYF
TGTGCCAGCAGTCGACCAGAGGAGACCCAGTACTTC
>13|NA|NA|TRBV7-2|TRBJ1-5
CASSYGTNQPQHF
TGTGCCAGCAGCTACGGGACAAATCAGCCCCAGCATTTT
>15|NA|NA|TRBV7-8|TRBJ2-5
CASSLKNRVQETQYF
TGTGCCAGCAGCTTAAAAAACAGGGTACAAGAGACCCAGTACTTC
>17|NA|NA|TRBV19|TRBJ2-1
CASSRSGDRGSYNEQFF
TGTGCCAGTAGTAGGAGCGGGGACAGAGGCTCCTACAATGAGCAGTTCTTC
>16|NA|NA|TRBV12-5|TRBJ2-2
CASGLKVQAVPGELFF
TGTGCTAGTGGTTTGAAGGTCCAGGCGGTCCCCGGGGAGCTGTTTTTT
>15|TRBD1|once|TRBV18|TRBJ1-2
CASSPLGQFNYGYTF
TGTGCCAGCTCACCCTTGGGACAGTTTAACTATGGCTACACCTTC
>15|NA|NA|TRBV9|TRBJ2-1
CASSVEWRGYNEQFF
TGTGCCAGCAGCGTAGAGTGGCGGGGATACAATGAGCAGTTCTTC
>16|TRBD2|NA|TRBV19|TRBJ2-5
CASSIPRTSGQETQYF
TGTGCCAGTAGTATCCCCCGGACTAGCGGACAAGAGACCCAGTACTTC
>16|NA|once|TRBV25-1|TRBJ1-5
CASSEFEGGVGQPQHF
TGTGCCAGCAGTGAATTCGAAGGAGGGGTTGGTCAGCCCCAGCATTTT
>17|TRBD2|few|TRBV7-2|TRBJ2-3
CASSLVASGGPTDTQYF
TGTGCCAGCAGCTTAGTGGCTAGCGGGGGGCCAACAGATACGCAGTATTTT
>14|NA|NA|TRBV6-1|TRBJ1-5
CASSAGSPNQPQHF
TGTGCCAGCAGTGCCGGTTCCCCTAATCAGCCCCAGCATTTT
>16|TRBD1|NA|TRBV15|TRBJ2-6
CATSSWDRIGANVLTF
TGTGCCACCAGCAGTTGGGACAGGATCGGGGCCAACGTCCTGACTTTC
>16|NA|NA|TRBV4-2|TRBJ1-4
CASSQDSGATNEKLFF
TGTGCCAGCAGCCAAGATTCCGGGGCAACTAATGAAAAACTGTTTTTT
>14|NA|NA|TRBV28|TRBJ2-7
CASSPPGRAYEQYF
TGTGCCAGCAGTCCCCCAGGACGGGCCTACGAGCAGTACTTC
>19|TRBD1|NA|TRBV27|TRBJ2-2
CASSFGGITGGRNTGELFF
TGTGCCAGCAGTTTCGGGGGGATCACAGGGGGCCGAAACACCGGGGAGCTGTTTTTT
>16|NA|NA|TRBV7-2|TRBJ1-4
CASSLAMGGAGEKLFF
TGTGCCAGCAGCTTAGCAATGGGGGGGGCGGGTGAAAAACTGTTTTTT
>14|NA|few|TRBV7-6|TRBJ1-6
CASSPQPRDSPLHF
TGTGCCAGCAGCCCTCAGCCGAGAGATTCACCCCTCCACTTT
>14|NA|NA|TRBV7-9|TRBJ2-5
CASSLMAGGETQYF
TGTGCCAGCAGCTTAATGGCGGGCGGGGAGACCCAGTACTTC
>15|NA|NA|TRBV11-2|TRBJ2-3
CASSFSGTSTDTQYF
TGTGCCAGCAGCTTTTCCGGGACTAGCACAGATACGCAGTATTTT
>13|TRBD1|NA|TRBV6-5|TRBJ2-7
CASRRGQYYEQYF
TGTGCCAGCAGAAGGGGACAGTACTACGAGCAGTACTTC
>13|NA|NA|TRBV7-9|TRBJ2-4
CASSPSIRDIQYF
TGTGCCAGCAGCCCATCGATTCGGGACATTCAGTACTTC
>15|NA|NA|TRBV18|TRBJ1-5
CASSPGTASNQPQHF
TGTGCCAGCTCACCCGGGACGGCAAGCAATCAGCCCCAGCATTTT
>15|TRBD2|NA|TRBV6-4|TRBJ2-3
CASSERGGHADTQYF
TGTGCCAGCAGTGAACGGGGGGGCCACGCAGATACGCAGTATTTT
>14|NA|NA|TRBV5-1|TRBJ1-1
CASSYRTRNTEAFF
TGCGCCAGCAGCTACAGGACTAGGAACACTGAAGCTTTCTTT
>14|NA|few|TRBV6-6|TRBJ1-6
CASSYSLLNSPLHF
TGTGCCAGCAGTTACTCGCTCCTCAATTCACCCCTCCACTTT
>14|TRBD1|large|TRBV5-1|TRBJ1-1
CASSHGTGNTEAFF
TGCGCCAGCAGCCACGGGACAGGGAACACTGAAGCTTTCTTT